This entry features one TCR beta chain sequence. Its antigen is as yet unknown. The CDR3 loop spans 15 amino acids. From germline, CDR1 is MNHNY and CDR2 SVGAGI (reference sequence). V lost 5 bases and J 4 bases, leaving 15 bases between the germline ends. The sample originates from a study of vaccination effects on CD4 cells after COVID-19. Repertoires were generated with immunoSEQ multiplex PCR, while TCRdb's copy carries only in-frame clones and drops some. Of approximately 54,000 clones detected, roughly 76% appear once; the ten largest clones hold about 2.4%. ViraFEST used viral peptide pools to expand antigen-specific CD4+ T cells before sequencing. Culturing for 9 to 10 days preceded CD4+ T cell isolation.

The specimen comprised CD4+ T cells from PBMCs cultured with HCoV-229E spike peptides, sampled before COVID-19 vaccination. This clonotype was obtained from a human donor who received a COVID-19 vaccine. This chain uses TRBV6-6 with TRBJ1-5; D ambiguous. The CDR3 spells CASSPGDTDNQPQHF. The CDR3 DNA is TGTGCCAGCAGTCCGGGCGACACCGATAATCAGCCCCAGCATTTT.